The rows below give T cell receptor beta chains drawn from one sample of a study of vaccination and CD4 T cells after COVID-19. These receptors' targets are unknown. TCRdb reanalysed the PCR reads using MiXCR and keeps one entry per CDR3 protein. The repertoire holds some 26,000 distinct CDR3 sequences, with 50% as singletons. The sequenced sample was CD4+ T cells from blood, cultured in vitro, obtained before SARS-CoV-2 vaccination. Receptors were obtained from a human donor who received a COVID-19 vaccine. The CDR3 runs from the conserved cysteine through the conserved F or W. Each record gives: D gene, V gene, clone size, J gene, CDR3 DNA, CDR3 protein. D genes are given only for firm matches. Clone size, where shown, is once, few, many, or a class for clones that have expanded.

TRBD1	TRBV6-1	few	TRBJ2-5	TGTGCCAGCAGACCTCCGGGACAGGGGATTCAAGAGACCCAGTACTTC	CASRPPGQGIQETQYF
-	TRBV20-1	-	TRBJ2-4	TGCAGTGCTAGAGATCCGGGGGGCCCTAAGAGTAAGTACTTC	CSARDPGGPKSKYF
TRBD1	TRBV12-3/TRBV12-4	-	TRBJ1-2	TGTGCCAGCAGGATGGACAGGGAGGGCTACACCTTC	CASRMDREGYTF
-	TRBV11-3	-	TRBJ2-3	TGTGCCAGCAGCTTACGCGGGAGCACAGATACGCAGTATTTT	CASSLRGSTDTQYF
TRBD1	TRBV7-6	-	TRBJ2-3	TGTGCCAGCAGCTTAGTGGCAGGGGGCCTGACTACAGATACGCAGTATTTT	CASSLVAGGLTTDTQYF
TRBD1	TRBV7-9	-	TRBJ2-7	TGTGCCAGCAGCTTAGCGAGGGGACAGGGTCCCTCCTTCTCCTACGAGCAGTACTTC	CASSLARGQGPSFSYEQYF
TRBD1	TRBV7-9	-	TRBJ1-6	TGTGCCAGCAGTCCGACAGGGGTCGAGGACTCACCCCTCCACTTT	CASSPTGVEDSPLHF
-	TRBV24-1	-	TRBJ2-3	TGTGCCACCAGTTTTTCATCGGGCCAGACGGATACGCAGTATTTT	CATSFSSGQTDTQYF
-	TRBV15	-	TRBJ2-7	TGTGCCACCAGCAGAGGGGACTTCTCCTACGAGCAGTACTTC	CATSRGDFSYEQYF
-	TRBV2	-	TRBJ2-5	TGTGCCAGCAGTGAAGGTTCCTGGCACCAAGAGACCCAGTACTTC	CASSEGSWHQETQYF
-	TRBV7-2	-	TRBJ1-6	TGTGCCAGCAGCTTAGATGGCAACCAATCACCCCTCCACTTT	CASSLDGNQSPLHF
-	TRBV30	few	TRBJ2-7	TGTGCCTGGAGTGTTCAGGGGTACGAGCAGTACTTC	CAWSVQGYEQYF
TRBD1	TRBV2	-	TRBJ2-5	TGTGCCAGCAGTGCGGACAGGGGAAGGGTTCAAGAGACCCAGTACTTC	CASSADRGRVQETQYF
TRBD1	TRBV6-2/TRBV6-3	-	TRBJ2-3	TGTGCCAGCAGTCCCTCTCTTCGGACAGGGGCCATAGATACGCAGTATTTT	CASSPSLRTGAIDTQYF
TRBD2	TRBV30	-	TRBJ2-3	TGTGCCTGGGGGGGACTAGCGGGGGGCACAGATACGCAGTATTTT	CAWGGLAGGTDTQYF
-	TRBV25-1	few	TRBJ1-3	TGTGCCAGCACCGAAAAAAGACCTTCCTCTGGAAACACCATATATTTT	CASTEKRPSSGNTIYF
-	TRBV6-5	-	TRBJ2-2	TGTGCCAGCAGTTACATAGTTAACACCGGGGAGCTGTTTTTT	CASSYIVNTGELFF
-	TRBV5-6	-	TRBJ2-6	TGTGCCAGCAGCGTCAGGGGCTCTGGGGCCAACGTCCTGACTTTC	CASSVRGSGANVLTF
-	TRBV14	few	TRBJ1-1	TGTGCCAGCAGCCAAGTCAGGGAGAACACTGAAGCTTTCTTT	CASSQVRENTEAFF
-	TRBV7-8	-	TRBJ2-1	TGTGCCAGCAACACTTGGAATGAGCAGTTCTTC	CASNTWNEQFF
-	TRBV6-5	-	TRBJ2-7	TGTGCCAGCAGTTACTCGTATGACGAGCAGTACTTC	CASSYSYDEQYF
-	TRBV30	-	TRBJ1-6	TGTGCCTGGAGTGTTCATCAACAAACATATAATTCACCCCTCCACTTT	CAWSVHQQTYNSPLHF
-	TRBV6-1	few	TRBJ2-5	TGTGCCAGCAGTCCCGGGGGTGGGGAGACCCAGTACTTC	CASSPGGGETQYF
-	TRBV12-3/TRBV12-4	few	TRBJ1-2	TGTGCCAGCAGTCCGACAGGAAAGTTTTATGGCTACACCTTC	CASSPTGKFYGYTF